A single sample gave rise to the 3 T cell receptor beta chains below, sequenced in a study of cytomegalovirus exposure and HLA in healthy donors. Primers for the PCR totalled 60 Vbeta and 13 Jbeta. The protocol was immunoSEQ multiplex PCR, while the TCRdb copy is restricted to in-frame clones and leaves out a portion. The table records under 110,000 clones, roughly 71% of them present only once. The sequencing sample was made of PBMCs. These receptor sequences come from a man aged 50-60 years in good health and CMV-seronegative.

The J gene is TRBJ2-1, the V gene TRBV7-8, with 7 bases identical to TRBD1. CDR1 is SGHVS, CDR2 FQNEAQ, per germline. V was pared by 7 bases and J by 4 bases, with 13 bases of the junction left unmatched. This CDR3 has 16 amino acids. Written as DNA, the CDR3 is TGTGCCAGCACCGCTAAGGGGGCGAGTCGATACAATGAGCAGTTCTTC. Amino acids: CASTAKGASRYNEQFF.

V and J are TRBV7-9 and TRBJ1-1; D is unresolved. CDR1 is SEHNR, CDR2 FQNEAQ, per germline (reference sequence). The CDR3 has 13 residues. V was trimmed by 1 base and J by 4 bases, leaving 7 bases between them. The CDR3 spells CASSLEGGTEAFF. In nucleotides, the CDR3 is TGTGCCAGCAGCTTAGAGGGAGGCACTGAAGCTTTCTTT. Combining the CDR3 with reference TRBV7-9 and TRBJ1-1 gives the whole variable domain DTGVSQNPRHKITKRGQNVTFRCDPISEHNRLYWYRQTLGQGPEFLTYFQNEAQLEKSRLLSDRFSAERPKGSFSTLEIQRTEQGDSAMYLCASSLEGGTEAFFGQGTRLTVV.

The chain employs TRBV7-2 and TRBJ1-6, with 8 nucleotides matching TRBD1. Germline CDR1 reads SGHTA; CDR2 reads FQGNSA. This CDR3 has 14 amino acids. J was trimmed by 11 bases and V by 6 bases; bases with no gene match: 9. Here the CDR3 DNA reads TGTGCCAGCAGTTACGGACAGGGTACGGCACCCCTCCACTTT. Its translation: CASSYGQGTAPLHF.